This T cell receptor (beta chain) was sequenced during a study of monozygotic twins with cystic fibrosis. Study outcomes and limitations: J usage was most co-twin-similar in 8 of 16 pairs, V in 13. Nucleotide-identical clonotype sharing was significantly higher within monozygotic CF twin pairs than between unrelated CF individuals.

On this clone itself: Its antigen is currently unknown.

Germline V gene data show CDR1 as KGHSH and CDR2 as LQKENI. The CDR3 runs 17 residues. V was shortened by 4 bases and J by 3 bases, with 20 bases between the two germline ends. Measured with immunoSEQ multiplex PCR; TCRdb has only the in-frame clones, and not every one. The table shows 30,000 to 40,000 clones, with 66% occurring only once. V usage is TRBV18 and J usage is TRBJ2-3; TRBD1 might be the D (7 bases). The receptor was isolated from a girl aged 10-17 years with cystic fibrosis. Sequenced input: blood. CDR3 sequence (DNA): TGTGCCAGCTCACAGACGCGGGGACAGACAGTTACAGATACGCAGTATTTT. Amino acids: CASSQTRGQTVTDTQYF.